This T cell receptor (beta chain) was identified during a study of OX40 agonist ivuxolimab in advanced cancers. Findings and limits, study-wide: There was clonal expansion of CD4+ and CD8+ blood T cells by week 6 at 0.1 to 3.0 mg/kg.

Trimming removed 6 bases from V and 6 bases from J; junction bases left unmatched: 2. This CDR3 is built from 12 residues. In germline, CDR1 is MNHNS, CDR2 SASEGT. Some clones are missing from TCRdb's copy, which holds only in-frame ones; the method was immunoSEQ multiplex PCR. Seen here are roughly 100,000 clones, 85% to 90% observed once, and the top ten hold approximately 0.16%. Concerning this clone itself: As yet, its antigen is unknown.

Sequencing was performed on CD4+ or CD8+ T cells sorted from blood, taken in a trial of the OX40 agonist ivuxolimab. The sequence was collected from an adult with an advanced solid tumor such as melanoma, head and neck, liver or kidney cancer. The rearrangement uses TRBV6-1 and TRBJ2-4, with 7 positions matching TRBD2. CDR3 nucleotide sequence: TGTGCCAGCAGGCGGGGGATAAACATTCAGTACTTC. It encodes CASRRGINIQYF.